This TCR beta chain appears in the sequencing data of a study of T cell repertoires in cytomegalovirus infection. About the research overall: Carrying CMV and the relevant HLA type showed in public TCR beta signatures.

Study findings and constraints: The response measured ex vivo was dominated by TCR beta clonotypes (HLA-C-restricted and CMV-specific).

Germline assignment: CDR1 LGHNA and CDR2 YSLEER. The CDR3 runs 15 residues. Trimming shortened V by 4 bases and J by 8 bases, and 20 bases separated the two germline ends. Points on this clonotype: Its matching antigen is unknown.

TCRdb itself ran the reads through MiXCR, one entry per CDR3 protein. The data hold approximately 770,000 distinct CDR3 sequences, with about 27% observed a single time. The TCR comes from a human donor in good health (CMV status not recorded). Some clones in this sample may be carry-over from other donors' samples. Sequences were derived from cultured CD8+ T cells from PBMCs, sampled from culture after CMV antigen stimulation. The J gene is TRBJ1-2, the V gene TRBV4-3, with a possible D match to TRBD1 (6 bases). The CDR3 DNA follows: TGCGCCAGCAGCCCCGCGGTGGGGGCTTCCAGGGGCTACACCTTC. Translated: CASSPAVGASRGYTF.